This is a list of T cell receptor beta chains from one sample in a study of post-analysis software for immune sequencing data. TCRdb analysed the PCR reads with MiXCR anew, one entry per CDR3 protein. The sample lists 400,000 to 500,000 distinct CDR3 sequences; approximately 39% were seen once. The sequenced material came from blood. Receptor source: a girl between 2 and 10 years old with multiple sclerosis. The CDR3 runs from the conserved cysteine through the conserved F or W. A D gene is named only where the DNA matches it firmly. A row's size may be missing; if present it is once, few, many or a size class.

d_gene: NA; j_gene: TRBJ2-7; abundance: few; v_gene: TRBV7-2; len: 13; CDR3aa: CASSSAGPIEQYF; CDR3nt: TGTGCCAGCAGCTCGGCGGGTCCCATCGAGCAGTACTTC
d_gene: NA; j_gene: TRBJ2-1; abundance: NA; v_gene: TRBV3-1; len: 12; CDR3aa: CASSQASNEQFF; CDR3nt: TGTGCCAGCAGCCAAGCGTCCAATGAGCAGTTCTTC
d_gene: TRBD2; j_gene: TRBJ2-1; abundance: many; v_gene: TRBV7-3; len: 14; CDR3aa: CASSFGLAGDEQFF; CDR3nt: TGTGCCAGCAGCTTCGGACTAGCGGGGGATGAGCAGTTCTTC
d_gene: NA; j_gene: TRBJ1-6; abundance: NA; v_gene: TRBV3-1; len: 12; CDR3aa: CASSQGRGGVHF; CDR3nt: TGTGCCAGCAGCCAAGGGCGCGGCGGGGTCCACTTT
d_gene: TRBD2; j_gene: TRBJ2-1; abundance: NA; v_gene: TRBV28; len: 17; CDR3aa: CASSLPLAGGPYNEQFF; CDR3nt: TGTGCCAGCAGTTTACCCCTAGCGGGAGGGCCCTACAATGAGCAGTTCTTC
d_gene: TRBD2; j_gene: TRBJ2-3; abundance: NA; v_gene: TRBV5-5; len: 16; CDR3aa: CASSLGTSGTSRTQYF; CDR3nt: TGTGCCAGCAGCCTTGGGACTAGCGGGACCTCACGGACGCAGTATTTT
d_gene: NA; j_gene: TRBJ1-6; abundance: NA; v_gene: TRBV27; len: 13; CDR3aa: CASSSRRISPLHF; CDR3nt: TGTGCCAGCAGTTCGCGGAGGATTTCACCCCTCCACTTT
d_gene: NA; j_gene: TRBJ2-1; abundance: NA; v_gene: TRBV20-1; len: 17; CDR3aa: CSARDLETTGSFIEQFF; CDR3nt: TGCAGTGCTAGGGATCTAGAGACTACCGGGAGTTTCATTGAGCAGTTCTTC
d_gene: NA; j_gene: TRBJ2-1; abundance: NA; v_gene: TRBV10-3; len: 13; CDR3aa: CASSKAGGNEQFF; CDR3nt: TGTGCCAGCTCGAAAGCGGGCGGCAATGAGCAGTTCTTC
d_gene: NA; j_gene: TRBJ2-3; abundance: NA; v_gene: TRBV7-2; len: 14; CDR3aa: CASSLDPSTDTQYF; CDR3nt: TGTGCCAGCAGCTTAGACCCGTCCACAGATACGCAGTATTTT
d_gene: NA; j_gene: TRBJ2-7; abundance: NA; v_gene: TRBV5-5; len: 16; CDR3aa: CASSRVTGVIPYEQYF; CDR3nt: TGTGCCAGCAGCCGAGTGACAGGCGTAATCCCCTACGAGCAGTACTTC
d_gene: TRBD2; j_gene: TRBJ2-1; abundance: few; v_gene: TRBV4-1; len: 15; CDR3aa: CASSPTSGRQHEQFF; CDR3nt: TGCGCCAGCAGCCCCACTAGCGGGAGACAACATGAGCAGTTCTTC
d_gene: NA; j_gene: TRBJ1-2; abundance: NA; v_gene: TRBV19; len: 10; CDR3aa: CAIIRDGYTF; CDR3nt: TGTGCCATAATTCGGGATGGCTACACCTTC
d_gene: TRBD2; j_gene: TRBJ2-3; abundance: NA; v_gene: TRBV27; len: 16; CDR3aa: CASNDSGRGGTDTQYF; CDR3nt: TGTGCCAGCAACGATAGCGGGAGAGGCGGCACAGATACGCAGTATTTT
d_gene: NA; j_gene: TRBJ2-7; abundance: many; v_gene: TRBV5-1; len: 14; CDR3aa: CASSLEPSSYEQYF; CDR3nt: TGCGCCAGCAGCTTGGAACCCAGCTCCTACGAGCAGTACTTC
d_gene: TRBD1; j_gene: TRBJ2-7; abundance: few; v_gene: TRBV28; len: 13; CDR3aa: CASSQGQGNEQYF; CDR3nt: TGTGCCAGCAGCCAGGGACAGGGGAACGAGCAGTACTTC
d_gene: NA; j_gene: TRBJ2-5; abundance: few; v_gene: TRBV6-5; len: 13; CDR3aa: CASSYGPQETQYF; CDR3nt: TGTGCCAGCAGTTACGGGCCACAAGAGACCCAGTACTTC
d_gene: TRBD2; j_gene: TRBJ2-5; abundance: NA; v_gene: TRBV7-3; len: 16; CDR3aa: CASSLSGTSGGFRQYF; CDR3nt: TGTGCCAGCAGCTTAAGCGGGACTAGCGGAGGGTTTCGGCAGTACTTC
d_gene: TRBD1; j_gene: TRBJ1-5; abundance: few; v_gene: TRBV24-1; len: 12; CDR3aa: CATGTGSQPQHF; CDR3nt: TGTGCCACCGGGACAGGATCTCAGCCCCAGCATTTT
d_gene: NA; j_gene: TRBJ2-5; abundance: NA; v_gene: TRBV20-1; len: 11; CDR3aa: CSARWEETQYF; CDR3nt: TGCAGTGCTAGGTGGGAAGAGACCCAGTACTTC
d_gene: TRBD2; j_gene: TRBJ2-6; abundance: NA; v_gene: TRBV5-6; len: 19; CDR3aa: CASSLVGTSGASGANVLTF; CDR3nt: TGTGCCAGCAGCTTGGTAGGGACTAGCGGGGCCTCTGGGGCCAACGTCCTGACTTTC
d_gene: NA; j_gene: TRBJ2-3; abundance: few; v_gene: TRBV12-3/TRBV12-4; len: 14; CDR3aa: CASRFSVGTDTQYF; CDR3nt: TGTGCCAGCAGATTTAGCGTTGGCACAGATACGCAGTATTTT
d_gene: NA; j_gene: TRBJ1-1; abundance: NA; v_gene: TRBV7-9; len: 15; CDR3aa: CASSGIFGTNTEAFF; CDR3nt: TGTGCCAGCAGCGGAATATTCGGTACAAACACTGAAGCTTTCTTT
d_gene: TRBD1; j_gene: TRBJ1-3; abundance: NA; v_gene: TRBV3-1; len: 16; CDR3aa: CASSQGPGQERNTIYF; CDR3nt: TGTGCCAGCAGCCAAGGTCCGGGACAGGAACGAAACACCATATATTTT
d_gene: NA; j_gene: TRBJ1-1; abundance: few; v_gene: TRBV10-3; len: 14; CDR3aa: CAIRKDEGDTEAFF; CDR3nt: TGTGCCATCAGGAAAGATGAAGGGGACACTGAAGCTTTCTTT
d_gene: NA; j_gene: TRBJ2-5; abundance: NA; v_gene: TRBV6-4; len: 15; CDR3aa: CASSDLWGLQETQYF; CDR3nt: TGTGCCAGCAGTGACTTATGGGGCCTTCAAGAGACCCAGTACTTC
d_gene: TRBD1; j_gene: TRBJ1-2; abundance: NA; v_gene: TRBV5-1; len: 14; CDR3aa: CASRHDRGGTGYTF; CDR3nt: TGCGCCAGCAGACACGACAGGGGAGGCACTGGCTACACCTTC
d_gene: TRBD1; j_gene: TRBJ1-6; abundance: NA; v_gene: TRBV5-8; len: 16; CDR3aa: CASSTPRDRDNSPLHF; CDR3nt: TGTGCCAGCAGCACACCCCGGGACAGGGATAATTCACCCCTCCACTTT
d_gene: NA; j_gene: TRBJ2-7; abundance: few; v_gene: TRBV6-1; len: 13; CDR3aa: CASSEPGRYEQYF; CDR3nt: TGTGCCAGCAGTGAACCCGGCAGATACGAGCAGTACTTC
d_gene: TRBD2; j_gene: TRBJ2-7; abundance: NA; v_gene: TRBV7-2; len: 15; CDR3aa: CASSLAPGGRYEQYF; CDR3nt: TGTGCCAGCAGCTTAGCGCCGGGAGGGCGGTACGAGCAGTACTTC
d_gene: NA; j_gene: TRBJ2-7; abundance: NA; v_gene: TRBV5-1; len: 12; CDR3aa: CASSLGKYEQYF; CDR3nt: TGCGCCAGCAGCTTGGGAAAATACGAGCAGTACTTC
d_gene: TRBD2; j_gene: TRBJ2-3; abundance: few; v_gene: TRBV20-1; len: 18; CDR3aa: CSARDLIWRASGLNTQYF; CDR3nt: TGCAGTGCTAGAGATCTTATTTGGAGGGCTAGCGGGCTAAATACGCAGTATTTT
d_gene: NA; j_gene: TRBJ2-1; abundance: NA; v_gene: TRBV13; len: 12; CDR3aa: CASSLGFNEQFF; CDR3nt: TGTGCCAGCAGCTTAGGGTTCAATGAGCAGTTCTTC
d_gene: NA; j_gene: TRBJ2-1; abundance: NA; v_gene: TRBV3-1; len: 14; CDR3aa: CASSKESSYNEQFF; CDR3nt: TGTGCCAGCAGCAAGGAAAGCTCCTACAATGAGCAGTTCTTC
d_gene: TRBD2; j_gene: TRBJ2-3; abundance: NA; v_gene: TRBV15; len: 18; CDR3aa: CATSRIRLAGDRTDTQYF; CDR3nt: TGTGCCACCAGCAGGATTAGACTAGCGGGGGATCGCACAGATACGCAGTATTTT
d_gene: NA; j_gene: TRBJ2-1; abundance: NA; v_gene: TRBV29-1; len: 13; CDR3aa: CSVRQPNYNEQFF; CDR3nt: TGCAGCGTTCGTCAGCCTAACTACAATGAGCAGTTCTTC
d_gene: TRBD2; j_gene: TRBJ2-3; abundance: NA; v_gene: TRBV6-6; len: 14; CDR3aa: CASSYSASGNTQYF; CDR3nt: TGTGCCAGCAGTTACAGCGCTAGCGGAAATACGCAGTATTTT
d_gene: NA; j_gene: TRBJ2-1; abundance: few; v_gene: TRBV3-1; len: 20; CDR3aa: CASSSDRPNGEPSSYNEQFF; CDR3nt: TGTGCCAGCAGCTCCGACCGTCCAAACGGAGAACCTAGCTCCTACAATGAGCAGTTCTTC
d_gene: TRBD1; j_gene: TRBJ1-2; abundance: NA; v_gene: TRBV4-1; len: 16; CDR3aa: CASSQEPVLTGNGYTF; CDR3nt: TGCGCCAGCAGCCAAGAACCCGTGTTGACAGGGAACGGCTACACCTTC
d_gene: NA; j_gene: TRBJ1-5; abundance: NA; v_gene: TRBV7-9; len: 17; CDR3aa: CASSLVTTGYSNQPQHF; CDR3nt: TGTGCCAGCAGCTTAGTAACGACGGGATATAGCAATCAGCCCCAGCATTTT
d_gene: NA; j_gene: TRBJ2-1; abundance: few; v_gene: TRBV7-8; len: 12; CDR3aa: CASSLVYDEQFF; CDR3nt: TGTGCCAGCAGCTTAGTGTATGATGAGCAGTTCTTC
d_gene: NA; j_gene: TRBJ1-2; abundance: NA; v_gene: TRBV10-3; len: 12; CDR3aa: CAISEAGVGYTF; CDR3nt: TGTGCCATCAGTGAGGCTGGTGTGGGCTACACCTTC
d_gene: NA; j_gene: TRBJ1-2; abundance: few; v_gene: TRBV20-1; len: 15; CDR3aa: CSAREVTGSNYGYTF; CDR3nt: TGCAGTGCTAGAGAGGTAACAGGGAGTAACTATGGCTACACCTTC
d_gene: TRBD1; j_gene: TRBJ2-6; abundance: many; v_gene: TRBV29-1; len: 19; CDR3aa: CSVDERGLFTYSGANVLTF; CDR3nt: TGCAGCGTCGACGAAAGGGGGCTGTTTACCTACTCTGGGGCCAACGTCCTGACTTTC
d_gene: TRBD2; j_gene: TRBJ2-5; abundance: NA; v_gene: TRBV15; len: 15; CDR3aa: CATSRSGGGQETQYF; CDR3nt: TGTGCCACCAGCAGAAGCGGGGGGGGACAAGAGACCCAGTACTTC
d_gene: NA; j_gene: TRBJ2-4; abundance: NA; v_gene: TRBV15; len: 16; CDR3aa: CATSRAGGTHKNIQYF; CDR3nt: TGTGCCACCAGCAGAGCTGGGGGGACACACAAAAACATTCAGTACTTC